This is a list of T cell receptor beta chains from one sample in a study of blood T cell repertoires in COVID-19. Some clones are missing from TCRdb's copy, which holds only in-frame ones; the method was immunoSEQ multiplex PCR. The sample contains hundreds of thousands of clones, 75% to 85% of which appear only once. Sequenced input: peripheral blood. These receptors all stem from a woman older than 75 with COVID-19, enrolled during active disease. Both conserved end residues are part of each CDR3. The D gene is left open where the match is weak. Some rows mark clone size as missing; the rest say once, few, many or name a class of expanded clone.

CDR3: CASRGQATNADTQYF; DNA: TGTGCCAGCAGAGGACAGGCCACTAATGCTGATACGCAGTATTTT; D: TRBD1; size: -; J: TRBJ2-3; V: TRBV6-5
CDR3: CASSPRGTDGYTF; DNA: TGTGCCAGCTCACCACGGGGGACTGACGGCTACACCTTC; D: -; size: -; J: TRBJ1-2; V: TRBV18
CDR3: CSVARDRDYEQYF; DNA: TGCAGCGTCGCCCGGGACAGGGACTACGAGCAGTACTTC; D: TRBD1; size: -; J: TRBJ2-7; V: TRBV29-1
CDR3: CSVATGVDYGYTF; DNA: TGCAGCGTTGCGACAGGCGTCGACTATGGCTACACCTTC; D: -; size: -; J: TRBJ1-2; V: TRBV29-1
CDR3: CASSAQGTEAFF; DNA: TGTGCCAGCAGCGCTCAGGGCACTGAAGCTTTCTTT; D: -; size: -; J: TRBJ1-1; V: TRBV9
CDR3: CASSPQTDNANYGYTF; DNA: TGTGCCAGCTCTCCTCAGACGGACAATGCGAACTATGGCTACACCTTC; D: -; size: -; J: TRBJ1-2; V: TRBV18
CDR3: CASSRFSGSYEQYF; DNA: TGTGCCAGCAGTCGTTTTTCAGGTTCCTACGAGCAGTACTTC; D: -; size: -; J: TRBJ2-7; V: TRBV6-5
CDR3: CASSQPGDPPAAQHF; DNA: TGTGCCAGCAGTCAGCCGGGGGACCCCCCAGCGGCCCAGCATTTT; D: -; size: -; J: TRBJ1-5; V: TRBV7-2
CDR3: CASSRSRQYEQYF; DNA: TGTGCCAGCAGCCGATCCAGGCAATACGAGCAGTACTTC; D: -; size: -; J: TRBJ2-7; V: TRBV14
CDR3: CASSLLSTDTQYF; DNA: TGTGCCAGCAGCTTACTCTCCACAGATACGCAGTATTTT; D: -; size: -; J: TRBJ2-3; V: TRBV7-3
CDR3: CASSLVREGRNEQYF; DNA: TGTGCCAGCAGCTTGGTGCGGGAGGGCCGCAACGAGCAGTACTTC; D: TRBD2; size: -; J: TRBJ2-7; V: TRBV5-4
CDR3: CASSSGTGVIDEQFF; DNA: TGCGCCAGCAGCTCCGGGACAGGGGTAATTGATGAGCAGTTCTTC; D: TRBD1; size: -; J: TRBJ2-1; V: TRBV5-1
CDR3: CASSSGPSNTEAFF; DNA: TGTGCCAGCAGCTCAGGGCCTTCTAACACTGAAGCTTTCTTT; D: -; size: -; J: TRBJ1-1; V: TRBV7-2
CDR3: CAILTTGYTF; DNA: TGTGCCATCCTGACAACTGGCTACACCTTC; D: -; size: -; J: TRBJ1-2; V: TRBV2
CDR3: CASSIALWGSTNYGYTF; DNA: TGTGCCAGTAGTATAGCCCTGTGGGGCTCTACTAACTATGGCTACACCTTC; D: -; size: once; J: TRBJ1-2; V: TRBV19
CDR3: CASSLASQARGTEAFF; DNA: TGTGCCAGCAGCTTAGCCTCCCAGGCCCGGGGCACTGAAGCTTTCTTT; D: -; size: few; J: TRBJ1-1; V: TRBV11-2
CDR3: CASTTLALGQFF; DNA: TGTGCCAGCACCACCTTAGCTCTCGGGCAGTTCTTC; D: -; size: -; J: TRBJ2-1; V: TRBV28
CDR3: CASSGGLGTGELFF; DNA: TGTGCCAGCAGCGGGGGACTAGGGACCGGGGAGCTGTTTTTT; D: TRBD2; size: -; J: TRBJ2-2; V: TRBV5-6
CDR3: CASRYGLAYEQYF; DNA: TGCGCCAGCAGATACGGACTGGCCTACGAGCAGTACTTC; D: -; size: few; J: TRBJ2-7; V: TRBV5-1
CDR3: CASSEAGGPLTDTQYF; DNA: TGTGCCAGCAGTGAAGCCGGAGGGCCCCTCACAGATACGCAGTATTTT; D: -; size: few; J: TRBJ2-3; V: TRBV6-1
CDR3: CASSFTGTGAEKLFF; DNA: TGTGCCAGCAGCTTTACCGGGACAGGGGCTGAAAAACTGTTTTTT; D: TRBD1; size: few; J: TRBJ1-4; V: TRBV7-9
CDR3: CASSRGQGYEQYF; DNA: TGTGCCAGCAGTAGGGGACAGGGTTACGAGCAGTACTTC; D: TRBD1; size: -; J: TRBJ2-7; V: TRBV28
CDR3: CASSADRVGDQPQHF; DNA: TGTGCCAGCAGTGCCGACAGGGTGGGGGATCAGCCCCAGCATTTT; D: TRBD1; size: -; J: TRBJ1-5; V: TRBV2
CDR3: CASYVAGRFTEAFF; DNA: TGTGCCAGTTATGTGGCAGGCCGCTTCACTGAAGCTTTCTTT; D: -; size: once; J: TRBJ1-1; V: TRBV5-6
CDR3: CASKLAGVNNEQFF; DNA: TGTGCCAGCAAACTAGCGGGAGTGAACAATGAGCAGTTCTTC; D: TRBD2; size: -; J: TRBJ2-1; V: TRBV2
CDR3: CASSLQGRGYTF; DNA: TGTGCCAGCAGCCTACAGGGTCGGGGCTACACCTTC; D: -; size: once; J: TRBJ1-2; V: TRBV3-1/TRBV3-2
CDR3: CASSLTSGGAKETQYF; DNA: TGTGCCAGCAGCCTCACTAGCGGGGGGGCCAAAGAGACCCAGTACTTC; D: TRBD2; size: -; J: TRBJ2-5; V: TRBV3-1/TRBV3-2
CDR3: CASSLVGTGKNIQYF; DNA: TGTGCCAGCAGCTTAGTGGGGACAGGCAAAAACATTCAGTACTTC; D: TRBD1; size: once; J: TRBJ2-4; V: TRBV7-2